Listed below are T cell receptor beta chains from one sample, sequenced in a study of blood T cells in healthy people across ages. A single record per CDR3 protein comes from TCRdb applying MiXCR to the 5' RACE reads. The sample has 800,000 to 950,000 distinct CDR3 sequences; roughly 28% are singletons. These data were likewise used in another study, on T cells of mothers and their children.

The sequenced sample was blood. Receptors originate from a woman between 35 and 50 years old in good health. CDR3s include the opening cysteine and the closing phenylalanine or tryptophan. D genes are given only for firm matches. Some rows mark clone size as missing; the rest say once, few, many or name a class of expanded clone.

clone_size,v_call,d_call,j_call,cdr3_nt,cdr3_aa
-,TRBV3-1,TRBD1,TRBJ2-2,TGTGCCAGCATAGGGGGCCTCGGCACCGGGGAGCTGTTTTTT,CASIGGLGTGELFF
-,TRBV6-1,TRBD2,TRBJ2-1,TGTGCCAGCAGTCTAGGGGGGGCGGGGGGCCCGGATGAGCAGTTCTTC,CASSLGGAGGPDEQFF
few,TRBV3-1,-,TRBJ1-2,TGTGCCAGCAGCCAAGATAAGCCCCCCTATGGCTACACCTTC,CASSQDKPPYGYTF
few,TRBV5-1,-,TRBJ1-1,TGCGCCAGCAGCGTGGGGGACACGAACACTGAAGCTTTCTTT,CASSVGDTNTEAFF
few,TRBV6-1,-,TRBJ2-3,TGTGCCAGCAGTGAAATGATGGGAGGCGTGGGCACAGATACGCAGTATTTT,CASSEMMGGVGTDTQYF
many,TRBV28,TRBD1,TRBJ2-7,TGTGCCAGCAGTCCTAGGACAGGGCCTTCCTACGAGCAGTACTTC,CASSPRTGPSYEQYF
-,TRBV2,TRBD1,TRBJ2-5,TGTGCCAGCACCTGGGACAGCCAAGAGACCCAGTACTTC,CASTWDSQETQYF
few,TRBV28,-,TRBJ2-3,TGTGCCAACAGTTCTGGCGGGGACACAGATACGCAGTATTTT,CANSSGGDTDTQYF
many,TRBV12-3/TRBV12-4,TRBD2,TRBJ2-5,TGTGCCAGCAGGGGACTAGCGGACCAAGAGACCCAGTACTTC,CASRGLADQETQYF
-,TRBV6-2/TRBV6-3,-,TRBJ1-1,TGTGCCAGCAGTTTAGGGATGGGTGGAATCCCTGAAGCTTTCTTT,CASSLGMGGIPEAFF
many,TRBV27,-,TRBJ2-7,TGTGCCAGCAGTTTATCGGGACCATTCTACGAGCAGTACTTC,CASSLSGPFYEQYF
many,TRBV12-3/TRBV12-4,-,TRBJ2-3,TGTGCCAGCAGCCAGGGTGCAGATACGCAGTATTTT,CASSQGADTQYF
-,TRBV20-1,TRBD2,TRBJ2-1,TGCAGTGCCAAGGGGACTAGCGGGGGGTCTACCGAGCAGTTCTTC,CSAKGTSGGSTEQFF
-,TRBV10-3,TRBD1,TRBJ1-2,TGTGCCATCAGTGTGGGACAGGGGGACTATGGCTACACCTTC,CAISVGQGDYGYTF
-,TRBV30,-,TRBJ1-2,TGTGGCCTGGAGTTTCGGGATTTTTATGGCTACACCTTC,CGLEFRDFYGYTF
many,TRBV18,TRBD2,TRBJ2-7,TGTGCCAGCTCACCACCAACTAGCGGGGCGTACGAGCAGTACTTC,CASSPPTSGAYEQYF
few,TRBV6-1,-,TRBJ2-7,TGTGCCAGCAGGAAGGAGGGGATGGGCGAGCAGTACTTC,CASRKEGMGEQYF
few,TRBV20-1,-,TRBJ2-7,TGCAGTGCAGGGAACCCCATTCTGTACGAGCAGTACTTC,CSAGNPILYEQYF
few,TRBV12-3/TRBV12-4,TRBD1,TRBJ1-2,TGTGCCGGCAGTTTAACAGGGGGCTATGGCTACACCTTC,CAGSLTGGYGYTF
many,TRBV6-5,-,TRBJ2-7,TGTGCCAGCAGTTACTCGATAACAGCCACCTACGAGCAGTACTTC,CASSYSITATYEQYF
-,TRBV20-1,-,TRBJ1-4,TGCAGTGCTAGAGCGGCGGGGATAGGTGAAAAACTGTTTTTT,CSARAAGIGEKLFF
-,TRBV4-2,-,TRBJ2-2,TGTGCCAGCAGCGCACGGTCTGGGGCCGGGGAGCTGTTTTTT,CASSARSGAGELFF
-,TRBV7-3,-,TRBJ2-1,TGTGCCAGCAGCTTAATTACTAGCCCTAGATTGGAGGGGGAGCAGTTCTTC,CASSLITSPRLEGEQFF
many,TRBV28,-,TRBJ2-7,TGTGCCAGCAGTAATAGACAGGAGCAGTACTTC,CASSNRQEQYF
few,TRBV29-1,TRBD1,TRBJ2-2,TGCAGCGTTGGTAGGACAGGGACCGGGGAGCTGTTTTTT,CSVGRTGTGELFF
-,TRBV7-8,-,TRBJ2-3,TGTGCCAGCAGCTCCATTGGGATGAGAGATACGCAGTATTTT,CASSSIGMRDTQYF
many,TRBV7-9,-,TRBJ2-7,TGTGCCAGCAGCCAGCTTAGGGCGTCCTACGAGCAGTACTTC,CASSQLRASYEQYF
few,TRBV7-9,-,TRBJ2-1,TGTGCCAGCAGCTTAGCTTGGTCGGTAGGAGGGAAGACCTACAATGAGCAGTTCTTC,CASSLAWSVGGKTYNEQFF
-,TRBV14,-,TRBJ2-7,TGTGCCAGCAGCGCCGGCAGATACGAGCAGTACTTC,CASSAGRYEQYF
-,TRBV20-1,-,TRBJ2-3,TGCAGTGCCCCGCCCTGGGACAATACGCAGTATTTT,CSAPPWDNTQYF
many,TRBV4-1,-,TRBJ2-7,TGCGCCAGCAGCCAAGAAAAGGAGGGCGAGCAGTACTTC,CASSQEKEGEQYF
-,TRBV15,-,TRBJ2-2,TGTGCCACCAGCGTGGGAGTCACCGGGGAGCTGTTTTTT,CATSVGVTGELFF
few,TRBV24-1,TRBD2,TRBJ2-3,TGTGCCACCAGTGATCCCTTTGGGCGGGGGGCCTACGCAGATACGCAGTATTTT,CATSDPFGRGAYADTQYF
-,TRBV29-1,-,TRBJ1-2,TGCAGCGTTGGCCCCCAACAGGGAGGTGTTTGGGACTATGGCTACACCTTC,CSVGPQQGGVWDYGYTF
-,TRBV5-1,TRBD1,TRBJ1-1,TGCGCCAGCAGCTTGTGGTTCCGACAGGGGGCCGATGAAGCTTTCTTT,CASSLWFRQGADEAFF
-,TRBV2,-,TRBJ1-1,TGTGCCAGCACCGCGGACGGACTGGGAGTGAACACTGAAGCTTTCTTT,CASTADGLGVNTEAFF
-,TRBV7-2,-,TRBJ2-7,TGTGCCAGCAGCTGGACAGATCTCTCCTACGAGCAGTACTTC,CASSWTDLSYEQYF